The 9 T cell receptor beta chains listed next were all sequenced from one sample in a study of beta chain features in type 1 diabetes (dated by TCRdb to the late 2010s). Libraries were made using the immunoSEQ multiplex PCR assay. All of the isolated RNA was reverse transcribed with the High Capacity cDNA Reverse Transcription Kit, so expressed TCRB transcripts were sequenced. TCRdb retrieved this table from immuneACCESS and kept in-frame rearrangements only. Not all clones are present; in checked studies, unresolved V genes account for under half, and no reason is known for the remainder. The sample data list around 150,000 clones, and 6.9% of these were observed just once. The top ten clonotypes cover about 1.3% of the sample. The source material was central memory CD4+ T cells from blood. These receptors all stem from a woman in her twenties or thirties in good health.

This chain connects TRBV5-4 to TRBJ2-2; D is perhaps TRBD1 (5 bases). The V end lost 3 bases, the J end lost 8 bases, and 17 bases lay between the germline ends. The CDR3 sequence is 15 residues long. Germline V gene lookup returns CDR1 SGHNT and CDR2 YYREEE (reference sequence). CDR3 region: CASSSENQGLGELFF. DNA of the CDR3: TGTGCCAGCAGCTCGGAAAATCAGGGTTTAGGGGAGCTGTTTTTT.

The chain combines TRBV19 with TRBJ2-3, with unresolved D. CDR3 length equals 13 residues. CDR1 and CDR2 from the germline V gene are LNHDA and SQIVND (reference sequence). V dropped 3 bases and J dropped 6 bases, with 10 bases sitting between them. The CDR3 region has the DNA TGTGCCAGTAGTATGCGTGTCCTGGATACGCAGTATTTT. Amino acid sequence: CASSMRVLDTQYF.

This clone showed up just a few times. A much larger clone lies a single base off, so this may be a read error. The chain joins TRBV2 to TRBJ2-3; 9 bases are a match to TRBD2. The length of the CDR3 is 15 residues. The germline CDR1 and CDR2 sequences are SNHLY and FYNNEI. V shed 6 bases, J shed 0 bases, and the junction held 4 bases outside the gene matches. The DNA for the CDR3 is TGTGCCAGCAGCCCTAGCGGGACTAGCACAGATACGCAGTATTTT. Its translation is CASSPSGTSTDTQYF.

The CDR3 nucleotides are TGTGCCAGCTCACCCACAAGACAAGGCGATGAAAAACTGTTTTTT. Translation gives CASSPTRQGDEKLFF. The chain recombines TRBV18 with TRBJ1-4; D is undetermined. V was clipped by 3 bases and J by 6 bases, with 14 bases between them. There are 15 residues in the CDR3. CDR1 and CDR2 from the germline V gene are KGHSH and LQKENI.

J is TRBJ2-2 and V is TRBV7-3; 8 nucleotides agree with TRBD2. Unmatched junction bases numbered 7, after V lost 5 bases and J lost 2 bases. The CDR3 has 16 residues. The germline CDR1 and CDR2 sequences are SGHTA and FQGTGA. The CDR3 nucleotides read TGTGCCAGCAGCCAACCGGCGGGAGGAAACACCGGGGAGCTGTTTTTT. Translating gives CASSQPAGGNTGELFF.

The chain recombines TRBV15 with TRBJ2-3; TRBD2 aligns across 9 bases. CDR3 size: 15 residues. With V trimmed by 9 bases and J by 1 base, 8 bases remained unmatched. Germline assignment: CDR1 LNHNV and CDR2 YYDKDF (reference sequence). CDR3 loop: CATQTSGERTDTQYF. The CDR3 region has the DNA TGTGCCACTCAGACTAGCGGAGAGCGCACAGATACGCAGTATTTT.

This chain uses TRBV7-3 with TRBJ1-1; D perhaps matches TRBD1 (6 bases). The V gene lost 0 bases and the J gene lost 12 bases, with 14 bases spanning the gap. The CDR3 runs 13 residues. The germline CDR1 and CDR2 sequences are SGHTA and FQGTGA. The CDR3 region is CASSLTGAGVTFF. CDR3 DNA: TGTGCCAGCAGCTTAACAGGGGCAGGGGTAACTTTCTTT.

The chain employs TRBV5-1 and TRBJ2-5; 11 positions agree with TRBD1. J gave up 5 bases and V 3 bases, and 9 bases lay outside the gene matches. CDR1 SGHRS and CDR2 YFSETQ come from the germline V gene. The CDR3 sequence is 16 residues long. The DNA of the CDR3 is TGCGCCAGCAGCTCGGGGGACAGGGGGATGTTTGAGACCCAGTACTTC. Its protein product is CASSSGDRGMFETQYF.

In this sample, this clone turned up a few times. In nucleotides, the CDR3 is TGTGCCAGCAGTCGGGACAGGGGCACAGATACGCAGTATTTT. Translated: CASSRDRGTDTQYF. The V call is TRBV27, the J call TRBJ2-3; 9 nucleotides match TRBD1. V shed 5 bases, J shed 1 base, and the junction held 1 base outside the gene matches. This CDR3 contains 14 residues. CDR1 MNHEY and CDR2 SMNVEV come from the germline V gene (reference sequence).